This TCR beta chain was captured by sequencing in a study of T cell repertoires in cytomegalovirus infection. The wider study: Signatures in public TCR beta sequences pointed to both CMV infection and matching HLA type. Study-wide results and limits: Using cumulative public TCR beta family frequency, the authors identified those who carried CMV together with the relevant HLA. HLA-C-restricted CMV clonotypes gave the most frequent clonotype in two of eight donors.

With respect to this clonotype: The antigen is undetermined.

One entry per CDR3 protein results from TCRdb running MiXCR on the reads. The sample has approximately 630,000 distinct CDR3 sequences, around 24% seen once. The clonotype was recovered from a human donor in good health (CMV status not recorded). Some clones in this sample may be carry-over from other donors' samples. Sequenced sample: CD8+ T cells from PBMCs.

Here the CDR3 DNA reads TGTGCCAGCAGTTCCACAGGCCTATCTGGGGCCAACGTCCTGACTTTC. This encodes CASSSTGLSGANVLTF. The chain employs TRBV28 and TRBJ2-6, with a weak D call TRBD1 (5 bases). This CDR3 comprises 16 residues. The V gene lost 4 bases and the J gene lost 1 base, with 11 bases spanning the gap. In germline, CDR1 is MDHEN, CDR2 SYDVKM. The full variable domain, in which reference TRBV28 and TRBJ2-6 provide the parts outside the CDR3, is DVKVTQSSRYLVKRTGEKVFLECVQDMDHENMFWYRQDPGLGLRLIYFSYDVKMKEKGDIPEGYSVSREKKERFSLILESASTNQTSMYLCASSSTGLSGANVLTFGAGSRLTVL.